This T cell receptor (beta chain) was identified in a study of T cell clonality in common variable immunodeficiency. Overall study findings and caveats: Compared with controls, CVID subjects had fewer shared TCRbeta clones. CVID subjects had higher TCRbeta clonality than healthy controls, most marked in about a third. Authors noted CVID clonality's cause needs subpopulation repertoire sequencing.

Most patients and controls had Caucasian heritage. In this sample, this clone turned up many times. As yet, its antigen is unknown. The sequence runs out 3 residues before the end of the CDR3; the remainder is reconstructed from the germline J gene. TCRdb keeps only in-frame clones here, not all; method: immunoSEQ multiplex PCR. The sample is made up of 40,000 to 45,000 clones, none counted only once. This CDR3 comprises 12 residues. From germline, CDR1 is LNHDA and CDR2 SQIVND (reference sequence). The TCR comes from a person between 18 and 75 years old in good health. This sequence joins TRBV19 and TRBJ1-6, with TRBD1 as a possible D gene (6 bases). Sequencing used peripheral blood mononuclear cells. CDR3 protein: CASNLLQGPLHF. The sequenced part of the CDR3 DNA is TGTGCCAGTAACCTCCTCCAGGGGCCC.